This T cell receptor (beta chain) comes out of a study of shared clonotypes between healthy human individuals. Study-wide context: Every donor yielded three CD4 naive, three CD4 memory, two CD8 naive and one CD8 memory plate.

General observations from the study: About 5% of naive CD4 clonotypes were common to a handful of donors. In the sorted subsets, rarefaction showed sequencing was incomplete despite large depth.

Germline values: CDR1 KGHSH, CDR2 LQKENI. The CDR3 sequence is 15 residues long. V gave up 3 bases and J gave up 0 bases; unmatched junction bases: 3. The investigators split CD4+ cells into a CD45RA+ naive subset and a CD45RA-negative memory subset. This table comes from immunoSEQ multiplex PCR, and its TCRdb copy is limited to in-frame clones, with some not included. The profile covers roughly 1,500,000 clones, with around 98.5% appearing a single time and 0.3% to 0.45% taken by the ten largest. With regard to this clone: The antigen is not known. Other DNA sequences in this specimen translate into the identical CDR3.

The specimen was naive CD4+ T cells sorted from blood. The sample's subset: CD45RA+ positively selected. The clonotype was recovered from a man younger than 40 in good health. The chain uses TRBV18 and TRBJ2-7; 9 nucleotides align to TRBD2. DNA for the CDR3: TGTGCCAGCTCACCGACTAGCGGCGGCTCCTACGAGCAGTACTTC. It codes for CASSPTSGGSYEQYF.